This T cell receptor beta chain originates from a study of shared clonotypes between healthy human individuals (dated by TCRdb to about 2020). Study-wide context: A couple of women and a few men aged 18 to 49 years were included in the cohort. Different laboratories and diverse techniques were used to prepare libraries and sequence TCR repertoires, to increase sequencing depth and limit assay-specific biases. Blood TCR repertoires of about five healthy adults were deeply sequenced to estimate repertoire size and the extent of clonotype sharing between individuals. Leukapheresis yielded between about 0.9 and 8.9 billion PBMCs per donor. Per donor, three plates each were used for CD4 naive and CD4 memory, two for CD8 naive, and one for CD8 memory. Beyond this particular receptor, the publication reports: Sharing across several donors was observed for approximately 4.6% of naive CD4, over 3% of naive CD8, about 2.5% of memory CD4, and about 0.4% of memory CD8 clonotypes. Pairwise subsampling led to the expectation that sequencing depth would affect the degree of clonotype sharing among donors. The small number of donors limited the genetic and exposure-history diversity represented. Even with the large sequencing depth, rarefaction of the sorted-subset datasets indicated that sequencing was incomplete. Larger estimated clonotype richness was generally found for naive subsets than for memory subsets. Higher generation probabilities were observed for clonotypes shared by all four sorted-subset donors than for non-shared clonotypes. Sampling was restricted to blood, and TCR repertoires in tissues likely differ from the TCR repertoires found in blood.

With regard to this clone: Its antigen is not yet known. Nothing much larger sits one base from this clone, and base qualities are not available.

TCR CDR3 regions were amplified from genomic DNA by multiplex PCR using the deep immunoSEQ assay. Extracted genomic DNA from each cell subset was distributed evenly across all wells of several immunoSEQ 96-well plates, and each plate was treated as a replicate. Each replicate PCR for sorted subsets received about 0.2 ug genomic DNA, equal to 30,000 or so T cell genomes. The purified libraries were quantified using a Qubit 3.0 fluorometer, sized with a Bioanalyzer 2100, and then quantified again using the KAPA Library Quantification kit. Every immunoSEQ 96-well plate was sequenced on a separate single-read 150-cycle Illumina NextSeq 550 flow cell. Processing in the source paper ran as follows. Because the immunoSEQ output held only junctional sequences and lacked quality scores, the filtering could not match the filtering applied to full-length reads. To assign V/J genes and CDR3, sequences were annotated against IMGT germline references using PyIR, a Python wrapper for IgBLAST v1.9. Reads were filtered out if the reads had weak V/J assignments (E-value above 1e-6), no CDR3, stop codons, out-of-frame junctions, or ambiguous translated residues. V3J clonotypes were defined by identical inferred V gene, J gene, and CDR3 amino acid sequence. The percentage overlap between two repertoires was calculated by dividing the number of shared unique clonotypes by the size of the smaller repertoire. Richness of each repertoire was evaluated using RTK rarefaction, the Chao1 estimator, and Recon v2.1 estimates of unobserved clonotypes. Generation probabilities were computed with OLGA for all TCRbeta clonotypes obtained by the gDNA method from several donors. In TCRdb, the immuneACCESS table is reduced to in-frame sequences with V and J assigned. These tables do not hold every clone; where another copy was compared, an unresolved V gene accounts for under half, and the others remain unexplained. That table gives V, J and clone size, and the DNA gave D and trimming. The sample table holds under 700,000 clones, of which about 95% were seen once. The top ten clones comprise approximately 0.11% of the sample.

Measured from the cysteine to the phenylalanine, the CDR3 is 17 residues long. Only CDR3 DNA remains: 51 bases, in frame from the first base. Here V drops 2 bases and J drops 2 bases, and the junction holds 4 bases not matched to any gene. The germline V gene encodes CDR1 MNHEY and CDR2 SMNVEV (reference sequence). For the CD8 naive samples, CD45RO-negative cells were positively selected for CCR7, yielding a CD45RA+CCR7+ population from which TemRA cells were excluded. The donors were healthy, HIV-negative adults with no recently reported acute infections or vaccinations. Only Caucasian adults living in Nashville, Tennessee, USA were represented among the donors. Blood was obtained by leukapheresis, after which PBMCs were separated by Ficoll-Histopaque density gradient centrifugation and cryopreserved in liquid nitrogen vapor phase. Analytical flow cytometry was used to check the purity and quantity of every magnetically sorted T cell population. Genomic DNA was isolated from each sorted fraction and quantified by UV absorbance on a Nanodrop 2000c.

Sequencing was performed on naive CD8+ T cells sorted from blood. What this sample's cell subset or site label stands for: CD45RA+CCR7+. The chain is assembled from TRBV27 and TRBJ2-2, with 11 central nucleotides matching TRBD2. The TCR was taken from a woman in her 30s in good health. The CDR3 protein: CASSLGTSGPNTGELFF. The DNA sequence is TGTGCCAGCAGTTTAGGGACTAGCGGCCCTAACACCGGGGAGCTGTTTTTT.